This T cell receptor (beta chain) is from a study of cytomegalovirus exposure and HLA in healthy donors. Study-level information: Among around 400 genotyped donors, around 80% fell in the Caucasian-associated ancestry cluster.

Whole-study results and caveats: Per a later analysis, about 17,000 TCR beta sequences showed association with HLA alleles at 0.05 false discovery rate. The listing of 150 to 200 TCR beta chains classed them as cytomegalovirus-associated.

Use of 60 Vbeta and 13 Jbeta primers characterized the PCR. Sequencing was performed with immunoSEQ multiplex PCR; in TCRdb, only in-frame clones are kept and a portion is missing. The sample includes roughly 150,000 clones, roughly 73% seen only once; the top ten take approximately 10%. This clone was seen a handful of times. Its antigen is still unknown. The origin of this receptor is a man aged 18-30 years in good health and CMV-seropositive. Material: PBMCs.

The CDR3 region is CASSPGQPNEKLFF. For the CDR3, the DNA is TGTGCCAGCAGTCCGGGACAGCCTAATGAAAAACTGTTTTTT. The chain recombines TRBV5-4 with TRBJ1-4; 7 bases are shared with TRBD1. The length of the CDR3 is 14 residues. CDR1 is SGHNT and CDR2 is YYREEE in the germline V gene (reference sequence). V trimming: 5 bases; J trimming: 3 bases; junction bases outside the gene matches: 4.